What follows is one T cell receptor (beta chain) and its context. Use of 60 Vbeta and 13 Jbeta primers characterized the PCR. This table comes from immunoSEQ multiplex PCR, and its TCRdb copy is limited to in-frame clones, with some not included. The top ten hold roughly 2.5% of the sample, which has 80,000 to 100,000 clones, around 70% seen once. This sample is part of a study of cytomegalovirus exposure and HLA in healthy donors. The CDR3 extends over 16 amino acids. Unmatched junction bases numbered 6, after V lost 4 bases and J lost 2 bases. Germline-derived CDR1 and CDR2 are LNHDA and SQIVND (reference sequence).

The clonotype comes from a man aged 45 to 65 in good health and CMV-seronegative. Sequenced input: PBMCs. V is TRBV19 and J is TRBJ1-5, with 9 bases that match TRBD1. This CDR3 reads CASSRWGQGGNQPQHF. The CDR3 DNA follows: TGTGCCAGTAGTAGGTGGGGACAGGGCGGCAATCAGCCCCAGCATTTT.